This T cell receptor beta chain was identified in a study of blood T cell repertoires in COVID-19. Germline-derived CDR1 and CDR2 are LNHDA and SQIVND (reference sequence). The CDR3 loop spans 16 amino acids. Deletions cut 1 base from V and 0 bases from J, with 12 bases between. TCRdb's table, derived via immunoSEQ multiplex PCR, lists solely in-frame clones and lacks some. The sample includes about 140,000 clones, approximately 80% of them seen just once. This clone has a handful of counts. The clonotype comes from a woman of 80 years or more in a cohort sampled during active or convalescent COVID-19. The V call is TRBV19, the J call TRBJ1-2; tentatively, D is TRBD1 (5 bases). The sequenced sample was peripheral blood. Written as DNA, the CDR3 is TGTGCCAGTAGTATAGTTTTGGCAGGGACTAACTATGGCTACACCTTC. It translates to CASSIVLAGTNYGYTF.